This TCR beta chain was identified during a study of identical twins. This clonotype was counted only a few times. Its matching antigen is unknown. Study-wide points: Beta clonotypes that were abundant in cord blood contained fewer insertions, a pattern absent from memory repertoires. Out-of-frame alpha sequences that twins shared showed excess low generation probability.

The CDR3 sequence is 13 residues long. The germline CDR1 and CDR2 sequences are DFQATT and SNEGSKA (reference sequence). V was cut by 0 bases and J by 0 bases, with 5 bases left in between. Template switching added a universal primer binding site, and final cDNA carried unique molecular identifiers. From the 5' RACE reads, TCRdb called clonotypes with MiXCR, one entry per CDR3 protein. In the table there are 550,000 to 800,000 distinct CDR3 sequences, just over 7% of which are singletons. This sample also belongs to another study, concerning yellow fever vaccine responses in identical twins.

The clonotype originates from a woman between 18 and 29 years old in good health. The chain joins TRBV20-1 to TRBJ2-5; D remains ambiguous. Sequenced input: PBMCs. CDR3 residues: CSARDLYQETQYF. CDR3 coding DNA: TGCAGTGCTAGAGACTTGTACCAAGAGACCCAGTACTTC.